Described below is a single TCR beta chain sequence and its context. These data belong to a study of blood T cell repertoires in COVID-19. Whole-study context: T cells, B-cell-depleted T cells, or PBMCs provided the cDNA or gDNA that served as material.

Some clones are missing from TCRdb's copy, which holds only in-frame ones; the method was immunoSEQ multiplex PCR. Of under 200,000 clones listed, 88% are singletons. Germline V CDR1 and CDR2: MNHEY, SMNVEV (reference sequence). V shed 3 bases and J shed 5 bases, with 10 bases lying between them. This CDR3 comprises 13 residues. Input material: peripheral blood. The TCR sequence derives from a man aged 35-49 years with active or convalescent COVID-19. The chain employs TRBV27 and TRBJ1-1, with D unresolved. CDR3 residues: CASSFASGTEAFF. The CDR3 DNA is TGTGCCAGCAGTTTTGCATCGGGAACTGAAGCTTTCTTT.